This T cell receptor beta chain comes out of a study of control samples from healthy donors and cancer patients. V lost 4 bases to trimming and J lost 5 bases; unmatched junction nucleotides: 9. Germline lookup yields CDR1 SGDLS and CDR2 YYNGEE. The CDR3 spans 16 residues. Produced via immunoSEQ multiplex PCR; TCRdb's table is partial and in-frame only. The table has fewer than 120,000 clones, 88% seen once. This chain uses TRBV9 with TRBJ1-4; the match to TRBD1 covers 9 bases. The receptor's source is a woman aged 55-75 years with lung cancer. The sequenced sample consisted of PBMCs. Here the CDR3 DNA reads TGTGCCAGCAGCCTCGAGAGAGGGACAGGGAATGAAAAACTGTTTTTT. It specifies CASSLERGTGNEKLFF.